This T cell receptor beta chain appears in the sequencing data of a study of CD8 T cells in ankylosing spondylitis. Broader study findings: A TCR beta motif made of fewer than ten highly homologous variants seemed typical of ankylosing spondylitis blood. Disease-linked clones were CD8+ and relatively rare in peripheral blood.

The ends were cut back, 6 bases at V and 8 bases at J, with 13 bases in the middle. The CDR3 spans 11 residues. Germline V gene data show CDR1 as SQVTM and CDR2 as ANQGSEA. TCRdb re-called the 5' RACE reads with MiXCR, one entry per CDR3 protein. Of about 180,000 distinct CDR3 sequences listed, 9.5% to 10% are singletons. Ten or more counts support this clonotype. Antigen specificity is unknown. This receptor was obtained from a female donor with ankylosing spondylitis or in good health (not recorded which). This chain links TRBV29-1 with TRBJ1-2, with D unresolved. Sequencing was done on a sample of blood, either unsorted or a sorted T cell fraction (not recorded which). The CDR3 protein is CSVPDFTGYTF. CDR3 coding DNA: TGCAGCGTCCCGGATTTTACGGGCTACACCTTC.